The 26 T cell receptor beta chains presented below share a single source sample, sequenced in a study of blood T cell repertoires in COVID-19. The assay was immunoSEQ multiplex PCR, and TCRdb's table has in-frame clones only and misses some. The table lists fewer than 350,000 clones, approximately 81% of them singletons, with around 3% in the top ten. Sequenced: peripheral blood. The receptors were gathered from a woman aged 55-69 years with active or convalescent COVID-19.

Only a few counts were recorded for this clone. J is TRBJ2-7 and V is TRBV28, with D perhaps matching TRBD1 (6 bases). The CDR3 sequence is 12 residues long. In germline, CDR1 is MDHEN, CDR2 SYDVKM. The V gene lost 6 bases and the J gene lost 4 bases, with 10 bases spanning the gap. In DNA, the CDR3 is TGTGCCAGCAGCCAACAGGGTTACGAGCAGTACTTC. Its protein product is CASSQQGYEQYF.

The chain employs TRBV10-3 and TRBJ1-6, with D hard to call. Trimming stripped 6 bases from V and 0 bases from J, with 6 bases between. This CDR3 is 14 amino acids long. Per the germline V gene, CDR1 is ENHRY and CDR2 is SYGVKD. The CDR3 DNA sequence: TGTGCCATCAGAGCAAGCTCCTATAATTCACCCCTCCACTTT. It encodes CAIRASSYNSPLHF.

The chain recombines TRBV27 with TRBJ2-1; 9 nucleotides align to TRBD1. Germline V CDR1 and CDR2: MNHEY, SMNVEV (reference sequence). Trimming took 8 bases from V and 4 from J; bases not matched to a gene: 15. This CDR3 has 17 residues. CDR3 nucleotide sequence: TGTGCCAGCCTCCCGCGGCATGGGACAGGGTCTTACAATGAGCAGTTCTTC. It specifies CASLPRHGTGSYNEQFF.

The rearrangement joins TRBV19 to TRBJ1-5, with 8 positions matching TRBD1. Per the germline V gene, CDR1 is LNHDA and CDR2 is SQIVND (reference sequence). This CDR3 spans 17 amino acids. After removal of 5 bases from V and 0 bases from J, the junction contained 9 bases not matched to a gene. The CDR3 loop is CASSLMDRAYSNQPQHF. CDR3 in DNA: TGTGCCAGTAGTCTGATGGACAGGGCTTATAGCAATCAGCCCCAGCATTTT. Full variable domain (outside the CDR3, taken from reference TRBV19 and TRBJ1-5): DGGITQSPKYLFRKEGQNVTLSCEQNLNHDAMYWYRQDPGQGLRLIYYSQIVNDFQKGDIAEGYSVSREKKESFPLTVTSAQKNPTAFYLCASSLMDRAYSNQPQHFGDGTRLSIL.

The V gene is TRBV4-2, the J gene TRBJ2-1; 10 nucleotides match TRBD2. The CDR3 is 15 amino acids. The junction had 7 bases not matched to a gene; V was cut back by 4 bases and J by 7 bases. Germline CDR1 reads LGHNA; CDR2 reads YNFKEQ. The CDR3 protein is CASSRPGLAKNEQFF. CDR3 nucleotide sequence: TGTGCCAGCAGCCGACCGGGACTAGCGAAGAATGAGCAGTTCTTC.

CDR3 region: CASSPVPAGGPPDTQYF. The CDR3 region has the DNA TGCGCCAGCAGCCCCGTCCCAGCGGGGGGGCCCCCAGATACGCAGTATTTT. This sequence joins TRBV4-3 and TRBJ2-3; the match to TRBD2 covers 10 bases. V shed 4 bases and J 4 bases; nucleotides not matched to a gene: 11. The germline V gene has CDR1 LGHNA and CDR2 YSLEER. This CDR3 is 17 amino acids long.

The chain is built from TRBV19 and TRBJ2-7, with TRBD1 matching over 8 bases. The CDR3 consists of 14 residues. The V gene end was trimmed by 1 base and the J gene end by 2 bases; junction bases not matched to a gene: 1. Looked up from germline, CDR1 is LNHDA and CDR2 is SQIVND (reference sequence). The CDR3 is CASSIGTGPYEQYF. The CDR3, as DNA: TGTGCCAGTAGTATAGGGACAGGGCCCTACGAGCAGTACTTC.

The chain combines TRBV19 with TRBJ1-5, with a tentative D call TRBD1 (6 bases). V was trimmed by 2 bases and J by 7 bases, leaving 12 bases between them. The CDR3 has 14 amino acids. CDR1 is LNHDA, CDR2 SQIVND, per germline (reference sequence). DNA for the CDR3: TGTGCCAGTAGTATACCCCAGGGGTACCAGCCCCAGCATTTT. It encodes CASSIPQGYQPQHF.

The J gene is TRBJ1-1, the V gene TRBV6-5; weak D call: TRBD1 (6 bases). The CDR3 sequence is 14 residues long. The germline gives CDR1 MNHEY, CDR2 SVGAGI. The V and J ends lost 2 bases and 4 bases respectively, with 11 bases between them. CDR3 sequence: CASSYGSTGTEAFF. DNA of the CDR3: TGTGCCAGCAGTTACGGTTCGACAGGCACTGAAGCTTTCTTT.

The chain links TRBV4-2 to TRBJ2-5, with D perhaps TRBD1 (6 bases). The CDR3 contains 15 residues. Trimming took 0 bases from V and 4 from J, leaving 12 bases between them. Germline loops: CDR1 LGHNA, CDR2 YNFKEQ. CDR3 in DNA: TGTGCCAGCAGCCAAGACAGGGGTTCGGGAGAGACCCAGTACTTC. This translates into CASSQDRGSGETQYF.

The genes are TRBV5-1 and TRBJ1-2; 7 positions match TRBD1. Trimming at V came to 6 bases and at J to 0 bases, leaving 11 bases not matched to a gene. CDR1 is SGHRS, CDR2 YFSETQ, per germline. The CDR3 spans 16 residues. This chain's CDR3 is CASTPVGGSSNYGYTF. As DNA, the CDR3 is TGCGCCAGCACCCCGGTAGGGGGCAGCTCTAACTATGGCTACACCTTC.

This clone was seen just once. The CDR3 DNA reads as TGTGCCAGTAGTATAGGCGGGGGGGACATTATTAGCACAGATACGCAGTATTTT. This sequence encodes CASSIGGGDIISTDTQYF. V and J are TRBV19 and TRBJ2-3; 9 bases match TRBD2. Per the germline V gene, CDR1 is LNHDA and CDR2 is SQIVND (reference sequence). The CDR3 is 18 residues long. V gave up 1 base and J gave up 0 bases; unmatched junction bases: 8. Based on the CDR3 plus reference TRBV19 and TRBJ2-3, the full variable domain is DGGITQSPKYLFRKEGQNVTLSCEQNLNHDAMYWYRQDPGQGLRLIYYSQIVNDFQKGDIAEGYSVSREKKESFPLTVTSAQKNPTAFYLCASSIGGGDIISTDTQYFGPGTRLTVL.

This clone was detected a few times. The J gene is TRBJ1-4, the V gene TRBV4-2, with TRBD1 matching over 8 bases. Germline trimming cut 3 bases from V and 7 bases from J; bases unmatched to any gene: 7. Germline lookup yields CDR1 LGHNA and CDR2 YNFKEQ. This CDR3 spans 15 amino acids. The CDR3 sequence is CASSQPGGASEKLFF. The CDR3 bases are TGTGCCAGCAGCCAGCCAGGGGGCGCCAGTGAAAAACTGTTTTTT.

The chain has TRBV9 and TRBJ1-1; possibly TRBD1 for D (5 bases). The CDR3 has 16 amino acids. Trimming removed 5 bases from V and 8 bases from J, with 25 bases in between. CDR1 and CDR2 from the germline V gene are SGDLS and YYNGEE. The chain's CDR3 is CASSAIQGLPNLEAFF. As DNA, the CDR3 is TGTGCCAGCAGTGCCATCCAGGGACTCCCAAACTTGGAAGCTTTCTTT.

This sequence joins TRBV7-2 and TRBJ2-3, with D perhaps matching TRBD2 (6 bases). The CDR3 loop spans 16 amino acids. The V end lost 5 bases, the J end lost 2 bases, and 17 bases lay between the germline ends. Germline lookup yields CDR1 SGHTA and CDR2 FQGNSA. CDR3 nucleotide sequence: TGTGCCAGCAGCACAGATCGGGACTCTTACACAGATACGCAGTATTTT. It yields the protein CASSTDRDSYTDTQYF.

This chain connects TRBV4-1 to TRBJ2-5; D is uncertain. Germline CDR1 is MGHRA and CDR2 is YSYEKL. The CDR3 totals 15 residues. V lost 0 bases, J lost 5 bases, and 13 bases lay in between. CDR3 DNA sequence: TGCGCCAGCAGCCAAGATAACTTATTAGAGGAGACCCAGTACTTC. It codes for CASSQDNLLEETQYF.

CDR3 region: CASSVGAFGAGGRDTQYF. In DNA form, the CDR3 reads TGTGCCAGCAGCGTGGGAGCCTTTGGCGCGGGGGGCAGGGATACGCAGTATTTT. The chain uses TRBV9 and TRBJ2-3; 8 nucleotides agree with TRBD2. This CDR3 has 18 residues. The germline gives CDR1 SGDLS, CDR2 YYNGEE. Unmatched junction bases numbered 17, after V lost 2 bases and J lost 6 bases.

For this clone: A much larger clone differs by one base, so this may be a read error. The CDR3 DNA is TGTGCCAGCAGCCAAACAGAGAACACTGAAGCTTTCTTT. Protein sequence: CASSQTENTEAFF. The J gene is TRBJ1-1, the V gene TRBV11-3, with D uncertain. CDR1 SGHNT and CDR2 YENEEA come from the germline V gene. The CDR3 runs to 13 residues. Trimming cost V 5 bases and J 1 base, with 8 bases left between them.

This clone is a singleton in its sample. The chain is built from TRBV12-3 or TRBV12-4 and TRBJ1-1, with TRBD1 identical over 9 bases. Trimming at V came to 5 bases and at J to 7 bases, leaving 5 bases not matched to a gene. CDR3 length: 13 amino acids. CDR3 sequence: CASSGDREVEAFF. Here the CDR3 DNA reads TGTGCCAGCAGTGGGGACAGGGAGGTTGAAGCTTTCTTT.

The rearrangement uses TRBV5-4 and TRBJ2-2; D may be TRBD2 (6 bases). V lost 3 bases, J lost 8 bases, and 20 bases lay in between. This CDR3 region has 16 residues. Germline loops: CDR1 SGHNT, CDR2 YYREEE (reference sequence). CDR3 coding DNA: TGTGCCAGCAGCTGGGGACTCGGAGGGGAGGTTGGGGAGCTGTTTTTT. This sequence encodes CASSWGLGGEVGELFF.

The rearrangement links TRBV11-3 to TRBJ1-2; 9 bases match TRBD1. Unmatched junction bases numbered 6, after V lost 5 bases and J lost 8 bases. Germline-derived CDR1 and CDR2 are SGHNT and YENEEA. The CDR3 totals 13 residues. CDR3 residues: CASSATGGQGYTF. Written as DNA, the CDR3 is TGTGCCAGCAGCGCAACAGGGGGCCAGGGCTACACCTTC.

The chain recombines TRBV27 with TRBJ1-4; TRBD1 matches 7 bases. Germline V gene sequence: CDR1 MNHEY, CDR2 SMNVEV (reference sequence). CDR3 length: 14 amino acids. Unmatched junction bases numbered 0, after V lost 3 bases and J lost 2 bases. The CDR3 region is CASSFRGTNEKLFF. DNA of the CDR3: TGTGCCAGCAGTTTCAGGGGGACTAATGAAAAACTGTTTTTT.

The rearrangement joins TRBV13 to TRBJ2-5; 14 nucleotides match TRBD2. This CDR3 region has 16 residues. CDR1 is PRHDT and CDR2 is FYEKMQ in the germline V gene (reference sequence). V trimming: 3 bases; J trimming: 5 bases; junction bases outside the gene matches: 5. The CDR3 DNA reads as TGTGCCAGCAGCTTCGGACTAGCGGGGGGAGGGGAGACCCAGTACTTC. It yields the protein CASSFGLAGGGETQYF.

V gene TRBV6-2 or TRBV6-3 combines with J gene TRBJ1-6, with 10 bases identical to TRBD1. Germline CDR1 is MNHEY and CDR2 is SVGEGT. CDR3 size: 17 residues. With V trimmed by 2 bases and J by 7 bases, 8 bases remained unmatched. CDR3 coding DNA: TGTGCCAGCAGTTACACGCCAGGACAGGGGGGGAATTCACCCCTCCACTTT. This translates into CASSYTPGQGGNSPLHF.

The J gene is TRBJ2-3, the V gene TRBV7-3; D may be TRBD1 (6 bases). V was pared by 6 bases and J by 4 bases, with 14 bases between. The CDR3 is made up of 14 amino acids. Germline values: CDR1 SGHTA, CDR2 FQGTGA. CDR3 DNA: TGTGCCAGCAGTCTTGAGGGGGTCCCAGATACGCAGTATTTT. It is translated as CASSLEGVPDTQYF.

The chain has TRBV7-3 and TRBJ2-2; the D is unclear. CDR3 length equals 12 residues. Germline CDR1 and CDR2: SGHTA and FQGTGA. Trimming cost V 5 bases and J 3 bases, with 4 bases left between them. In DNA form, the CDR3 reads TGTGCCAGCAGCCCCGACACCGGGGAGCTGTTTTTT. Translation gives CASSPDTGELFF.